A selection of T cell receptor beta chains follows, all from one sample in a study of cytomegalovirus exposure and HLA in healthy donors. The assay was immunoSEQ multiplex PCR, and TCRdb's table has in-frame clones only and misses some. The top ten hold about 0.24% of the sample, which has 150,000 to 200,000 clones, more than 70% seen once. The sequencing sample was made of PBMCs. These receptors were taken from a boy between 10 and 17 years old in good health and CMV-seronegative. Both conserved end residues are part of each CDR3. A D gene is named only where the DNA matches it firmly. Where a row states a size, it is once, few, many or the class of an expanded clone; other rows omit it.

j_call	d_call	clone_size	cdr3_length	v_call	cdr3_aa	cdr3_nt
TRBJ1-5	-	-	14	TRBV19	CASSADRSNQPQHF	TGTGCCAGTAGCGCCGACAGGAGCAATCAGCCCCAGCATTTT
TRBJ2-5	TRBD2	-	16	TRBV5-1	CASSSGLAGNQETQYF	TGCGCCAGCAGCTCCGGACTAGCGGGGAACCAAGAGACCCAGTACTTC
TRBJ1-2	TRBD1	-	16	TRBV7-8	CASSFSKGRDRDGYTF	TGTGCCAGCAGCTTTAGTAAAGGGCGGGACAGGGACGGCTACACCTTC
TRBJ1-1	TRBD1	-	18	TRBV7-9	CASSLSLRTGGLNTEAFF	TGTGCCAGCAGCTTATCGTTAAGGACAGGGGGGCTTAACACTGAAGCTTTCTTT
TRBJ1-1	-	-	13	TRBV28	CASSNLVHTEAFF	TGTGCCAGCAGTAACCTAGTACACACTGAAGCTTTCTTT
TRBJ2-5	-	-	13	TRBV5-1	CASSLAGVETQYF	TGCGCCAGCAGCTTGGCGGGAGTAGAGACCCAGTACTTC
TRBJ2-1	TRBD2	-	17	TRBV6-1	CASSEGSGRSSYNEQFF	TGTGCCAGCAGTGAAGGAAGCGGGAGGAGCTCCTACAATGAGCAGTTCTTC
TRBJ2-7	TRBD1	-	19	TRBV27	CASKRKGFYGQAESYEQYF	TGTGCCTCTAAACGTAAAGGGTTCTATGGACAGGCAGAGTCCTACGAGCAGTACTTC
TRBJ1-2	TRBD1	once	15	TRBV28	CASSSLDREAYGYTF	TGTGCCAGCAGTTCGTTGGACAGGGAAGCCTATGGCTACACCTTC
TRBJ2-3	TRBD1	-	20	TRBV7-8	CASSFHRDRVVGRSTDTQYF	TGTGCCAGCAGCTTTCATCGGGACAGGGTAGTAGGGCGGAGCACAGATACGCAGTATTTT
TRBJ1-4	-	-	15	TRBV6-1	CASSEPTGPGEKLFF	TGTGCCAGCAGTGAACCGACAGGTCCGGGGGAAAAACTGTTTTTT
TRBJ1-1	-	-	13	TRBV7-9	CASSLSGDGEAFF	TGTGCCAGCAGCCTTTCAGGGGATGGGGAAGCTTTCTTT
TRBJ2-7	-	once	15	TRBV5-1	CASSLVGRASNEQYF	TGCGCCAGCAGCTTGGTCGGCAGGGCTTCCAACGAGCAGTACTTC
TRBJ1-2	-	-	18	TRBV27	CASRLGGRTSYYNYGYTF	TGTGCCAGCAGGCTGGGGGGGCGCACTTCGTATTATAACTATGGCTACACCTTC
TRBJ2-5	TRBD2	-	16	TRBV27	CASSPRTSGRAGAQYF	TGTGCCAGCAGTCCCCGGACTAGCGGGAGGGCCGGGGCCCAGTACTTC
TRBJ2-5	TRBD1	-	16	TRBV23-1	CASSPGQGPYQETQYF	TGCGCCAGCAGTCCGGGACAGGGACCGTACCAAGAGACCCAGTACTTC
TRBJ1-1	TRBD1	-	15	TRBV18	CASSPKEGQGTEAFF	TGTGCCAGCTCACCAAAAGAAGGACAGGGGACTGAAGCTTTCTTT
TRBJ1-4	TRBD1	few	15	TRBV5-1	CASTDRSAPNEKLFF	TGCGCCAGCACGGACAGGTCGGCGCCTAATGAAAAACTGTTTTTT
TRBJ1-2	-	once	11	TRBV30	CAWSAGGGYTF	TGTGCCTGGAGTGCCGGGGGGGGCTACACCTTC
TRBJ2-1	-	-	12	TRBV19	CASNSYYNEQFF	TGTGCCAGTAACTCCTACTACAATGAGCAGTTCTTC
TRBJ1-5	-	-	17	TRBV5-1	CASSCPKPGLRDQPQHF	TGCGCCAGCAGCTGTCCCAAACCGGGACTGAGAGATCAGCCCCAGCATTTT
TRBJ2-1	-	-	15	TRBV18	CASSPRGKARNEQFF	TGTGCCAGCTCACCTCGCGGGAAGGCTAGGAATGAGCAGTTCTTC
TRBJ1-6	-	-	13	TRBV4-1	CASSQKSGVPLHF	TGCGCCAGCAGCCAAAAAAGCGGCGTTCCCCTCCACTTT
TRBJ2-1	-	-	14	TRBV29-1	CSVLPAGTRAEQFF	TGCAGCGTTCTCCCGGCTGGGACTCGAGCCGAGCAGTTCTTC
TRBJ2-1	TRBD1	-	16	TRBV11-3	CASSSTTGWRYNEQFF	TGTGCCAGCAGCTCCACGACAGGGTGGCGGTACAATGAGCAGTTCTTC
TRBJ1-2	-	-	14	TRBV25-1	CASSARTGTYGYTF	TGTGCCAGCAGTGCCCGTACAGGCACCTATGGCTACACCTTC
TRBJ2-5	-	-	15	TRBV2	CASSDRGKYEETQYF	TGTGCCAGCAGTGATCGCGGGAAATACGAAGAGACCCAGTACTTC
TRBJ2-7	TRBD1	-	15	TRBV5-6	CASSLAGQGTYEQYF	TGTGCCAGCAGCTTGGCGGGACAGGGAACCTACGAGCAGTACTTC
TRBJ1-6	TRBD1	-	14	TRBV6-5	CASRGTGGSSPLHF	TGTGCCAGCAGGGGGACAGGGGGTTCTTCACCCCTCCACTTT
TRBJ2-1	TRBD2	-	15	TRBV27	CASSPTSGIPNEQFF	TGTGCCAGCAGCCCCACTAGCGGGATTCCCAATGAGCAGTTCTTC
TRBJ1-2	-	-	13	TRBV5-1	CASSLDGIRGYTF	TGCGCCAGCAGCTTGGACGGGATTCGAGGCTACACCTTC
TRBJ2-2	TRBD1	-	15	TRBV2	CASERTGAGTGELFF	TGTGCCAGCGAAAGGACAGGGGCGGGCACCGGGGAGCTGTTTTTT
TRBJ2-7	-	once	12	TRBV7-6	CASSLEVGEQYF	TGTGCCAGCAGCCTCGAGGTCGGCGAGCAGTACTTC
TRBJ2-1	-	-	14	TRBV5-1	CASSLTSDYNEQFF	TGCGCCAGCAGTCTCACTAGTGACTACAATGAGCAGTTCTTC
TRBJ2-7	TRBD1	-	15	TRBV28	CASSFRDRGTYEQYF	TGTGCCAGCAGTTTTCGGGACAGGGGGACCTACGAGCAGTACTTC
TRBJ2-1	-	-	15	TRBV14	CASLMLSNSYNEQFF	TGTGCCAGCCTAATGTTATCAAACTCCTACAATGAGCAGTTCTTC
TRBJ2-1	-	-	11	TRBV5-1	CASSFRQLQFF	TGCGCCAGCAGCTTTAGACAGTTACAGTTCTTC
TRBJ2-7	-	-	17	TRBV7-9	CASSKPTTRGPGGEQYF	TGTGCCAGCAGCAAACCCACGACCAGGGGTCCTGGGGGCGAGCAGTACTTC
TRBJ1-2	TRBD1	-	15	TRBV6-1	CASRDRVVMTYGYTF	TGTGCCAGCAGGGACAGGGTAGTAATGACATATGGCTACACCTTC
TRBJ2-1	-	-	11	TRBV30	CAWSPLRELFF	TGTGCCTGGAGTCCTCTAAGGGAGTTGTTCTTC
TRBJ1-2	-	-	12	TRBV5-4	CASSSGVEDYTF	TGTGCCAGCAGCTCGGGGGTGGAGGACTACACCTTC
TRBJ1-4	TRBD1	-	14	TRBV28	CASSTDRTFEKLFF	TGTGCCAGCAGCACGGACAGGACCTTTGAAAAACTGTTTTTT
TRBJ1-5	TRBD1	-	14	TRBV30	CAWIPGQGDQPQHF	TGTGCCTGGATTCCCGGACAGGGGGATCAGCCCCAGCATTTT
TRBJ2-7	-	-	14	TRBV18	CASSPLPGSDEQYF	TGTGCCAGCTCACCATTGCCAGGGTCCGACGAGCAGTACTTC
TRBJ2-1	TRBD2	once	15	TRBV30	CAWSVLAGQVNEQFF	TGTGCCTGGAGTGTACTAGCGGGGCAGGTAAATGAGCAGTTCTTC
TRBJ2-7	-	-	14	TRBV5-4	CASRGAGGLDEQYF	TGTGCCAGCCGCGGGGCAGGGGGGCTCGACGAGCAGTACTTC
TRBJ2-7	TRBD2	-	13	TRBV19	CARELAVTYEQYF	TGTGCCAGGGAACTAGCGGTAACCTACGAGCAGTACTTC
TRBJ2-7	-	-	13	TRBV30	CAWQGLVGEAQYF	TGTGCCTGGCAGGGTCTTGTCGGAGAAGCGCAGTACTTC
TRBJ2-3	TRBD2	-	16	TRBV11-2	CASSRLAGGATDTQYF	TGTGCCAGCAGCCGACTAGCGGGAGGAGCCACAGATACGCAGTATTTT
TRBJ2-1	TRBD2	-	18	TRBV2	CASSASFAASGDYNEQFF	TGTGCCAGCAGCGCTTCCTTCGCGGCTAGCGGGGACTACAATGAGCAGTTCTTC
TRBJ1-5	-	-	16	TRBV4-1	CASSQEVTGSNQPQHF	TGCGCCAGCAGCCAAGAGGTTACGGGGTCCAATCAGCCCCAGCATTTT
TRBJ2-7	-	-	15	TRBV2	CASSESLGGLAEQYF	TGTGCCAGCAGTGAAAGTCTAGGAGGTTTGGCCGAGCAGTACTTC
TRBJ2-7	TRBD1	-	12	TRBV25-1	CASTGQYYEQYF	TGTGCCAGCACGGGACAGTACTACGAGCAGTACTTC